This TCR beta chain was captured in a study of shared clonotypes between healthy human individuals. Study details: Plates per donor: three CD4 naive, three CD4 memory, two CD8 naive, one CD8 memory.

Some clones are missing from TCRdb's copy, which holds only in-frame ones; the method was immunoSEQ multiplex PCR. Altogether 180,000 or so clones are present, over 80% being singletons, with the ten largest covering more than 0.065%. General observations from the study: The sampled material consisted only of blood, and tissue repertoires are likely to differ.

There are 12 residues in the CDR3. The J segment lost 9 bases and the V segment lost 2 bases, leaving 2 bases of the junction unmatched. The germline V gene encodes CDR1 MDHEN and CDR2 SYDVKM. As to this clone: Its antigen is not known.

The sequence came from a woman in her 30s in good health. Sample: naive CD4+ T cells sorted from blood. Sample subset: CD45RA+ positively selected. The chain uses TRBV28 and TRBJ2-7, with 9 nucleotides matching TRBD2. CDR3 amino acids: CASSLATSGQYF. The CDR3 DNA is TGTGCCAGCAGTTTAGCGACTAGCGGGCAGTACTTC.